This T cell receptor (beta chain) is from a study of identical twins. With V trimmed by 3 bases and J by 4 bases, 5 bases remained unmatched. This CDR3 is 14 amino acids long. Germline values: CDR1 DFQATT, CDR2 SNEGSKA (reference sequence). General study results and limits: Models underestimated out-of-frame TCR alpha sharing in monozygotic twins. Cross-sectional statistical analysis was relied on for the conclusions, without the same donors being followed.

Concerning this clonotype itself: As yet, its antigen is unknown.

TCRdb analysed the 5' RACE reads with MiXCR anew, one entry per CDR3 protein. The table records around 450,000 distinct CDR3 sequences, around 14% of them present only once. The same data also went into a second study, on yellow fever vaccine responses in identical twins.

The sample was CD4+ T cells sorted from blood. This receptor was obtained from a woman between 18 and 29 years old in good health. The V gene is TRBV20-1, the J gene TRBJ2-1, with 8 bases aligning to TRBD1. The CDR3 loop is CSARGRGQYNEQFF. The CDR3 region has the DNA TGCAGTGCTAGGGGCAGGGGGCAATACAATGAGCAGTTCTTC.